This TCR beta chain came from a study of CD8+ T cells in alopecia areata. Study context: Using the percentage of affected scalp area, treated patients' severity was scored.

A note on this clone: What it recognizes is unknown.

V was pared by 0 bases and J by 2 bases, with 17 bases between. This CDR3 has 16 residues. Germline V gives CDR1 SQVTM, CDR2 ANQGSEA. Treatment: oral pan-JAK inhibitor, 5-10 mg twice daily. The sorting of PBMCs gave CD4+ and CD8+ T cells. Extracted from the samples, RNA was reverse transcribed into cDNA to serve as the sequencing template. Produced via immunoSEQ multiplex PCR; TCRdb's table is partial and in-frame only. The sample shows 80,000 or so clones, roughly 66% of them seen only once. Study findings and constraints: Sharing of TCRs across patients appeared less clear than in mice, possibly for HLA-related reasons.

The rearrangement uses TRBV29-1 and TRBJ2-7; the D is unclear. Here the sequenced sample was CD8+ T cells sorted from blood, taken at week 24, from a patient treated with tofacitinib. This TCR was recovered from a human donor with alopecia areata. In nucleotides, the CDR3 is TGCAGCGTTGAAGATCGGTCCGGTAGTCATCCCTACGAGCAGTACTTC. Its protein is CSVEDRSGSHPYEQYF.